A selection of T cell receptor beta chains follows, all from one sample in a study of blood T cell repertoires in COVID-19. TCRdb's copy holds only in-frame clones and misses some; the assay was immunoSEQ multiplex PCR. The table includes over 200,000 clones, approximately 88% detected once. The sample comprised PBMCs or T cells enriched from blood (not recorded which). These receptors were taken from a man aged 18 to 30 with acute COVID-19. CDR3s include the opening cysteine and the closing phenylalanine or tryptophan. D genes are given only for firm matches. Rows may omit the clone size; those that give it use once, few, many or a size class.

abundance,v_gene,j_gene,d_gene,CDR3aa,CDR3nt
NA,TRBV10-1,TRBJ2-3,TRBD2,CASGTSGSDTQYF,TGCGCCAGCGGGACTAGCGGGAGTGATACGCAGTATTTT
NA,TRBV25-1,TRBJ1-1,NA,CASSEYGPENTEAFF,TGTGCCAGCAGTGAATATGGGCCAGAAAACACTGAAGCTTTCTTT
NA,TRBV5-5,TRBJ1-5,NA,CASSPSGNSNQPQHF,TGTGCCAGCAGCCCGTCGGGGAACAGCAATCAGCCCCAGCATTTT
NA,TRBV3-1/TRBV3-2,TRBJ1-1,TRBD1,CASSPPQIGTGSVGTEAFF,TGTGCCAGCAGCCCACCCCAGATCGGGACAGGGAGTGTGGGCACTGAAGCTTTCTTT
NA,TRBV4-1,TRBJ2-2,TRBD2,CASSRRLAANTGELFF,TGCGCCAGCAGCCGCCGACTAGCTGCGAACACCGGGGAGCTGTTTTTT
NA,TRBV7-6,TRBJ2-1,NA,CASSLSERAIYNEQFF,TGTGCCAGCAGCCTATCTGAGCGGGCAATATACAATGAGCAGTTCTTC
NA,TRBV7-9,TRBJ2-3,TRBD2,CASSSLTSGPTDTQYF,TGTGCCAGCAGCTCCTTGACTAGCGGCCCCACAGATACGCAGTATTTT
NA,TRBV5-1,TRBJ1-1,NA,CASSFGGVRTEAFF,TGCGCCAGCAGCTTTGGAGGGGTCCGGACTGAAGCTTTCTTT
NA,TRBV6-5,TRBJ1-4,TRBD1,CASRRDRRNEKLFF,TGTGCCAGCAGACGGGACAGACGGAATGAAAAACTGTTTTTT
NA,TRBV19,TRBJ2-7,TRBD2,CASSIGGRAEQYF,TGTGCCAGTAGTATAGGCGGGAGGGCCGAGCAGTACTTC
NA,TRBV7-8,TRBJ1-1,NA,CASSRDTNTEAFF,TGTGCCAGCAGCCGGGACACGAACACTGAAGCTTTCTTT
NA,TRBV12-5,TRBJ1-2,NA,CASGLFGYGYTF,TGTGCTAGTGGTTTGTTCGGCTATGGCTACACCTTC
NA,TRBV25-1,TRBJ2-5,TRBD1,CASSPKGAGIQETQYF,TGTGCCAGCAGCCCGAAGGGGGCCGGGATCCAAGAGACCCAGTACTTC
NA,TRBV28,TRBJ1-3,NA,CASSLPLDSSSGNTIYF,TGTGCCAGCAGTTTACCTCTGGACAGTTCCTCTGGAAACACCATATATTTT
few,TRBV9,TRBJ1-1,TRBD1,CASGRQGDTEAFF,TGTGCCAGCGGTCGGCAGGGGGACACTGAAGCTTTCTTT
NA,TRBV5-6,TRBJ2-5,TRBD2,CASSKPGLAGIQETQYF,TGTGCCAGCAGCAAACCGGGACTAGCGGGAATCCAAGAGACCCAGTACTTC
NA,TRBV9,TRBJ2-1,NA,CASSVVPSHEQFF,TGTGCCAGCAGCGTGGTGCCTAGTCATGAGCAGTTCTTC